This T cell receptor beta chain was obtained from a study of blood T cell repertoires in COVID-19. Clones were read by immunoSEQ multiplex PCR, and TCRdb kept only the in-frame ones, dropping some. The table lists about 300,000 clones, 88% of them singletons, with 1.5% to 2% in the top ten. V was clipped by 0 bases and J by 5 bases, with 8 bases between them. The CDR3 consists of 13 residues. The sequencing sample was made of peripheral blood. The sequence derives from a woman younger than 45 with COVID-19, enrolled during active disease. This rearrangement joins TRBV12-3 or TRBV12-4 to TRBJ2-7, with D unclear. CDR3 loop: CASSLARNHEQYF. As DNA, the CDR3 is TGTGCCAGCAGTTTAGCCAGGAACCACGAGCAGTACTTC.